This is a list of T cell receptor beta chains from one sample in a study of blood T cell repertoires in COVID-19. Measured with immunoSEQ multiplex PCR; TCRdb has only the in-frame clones, and not every one. Of about 150,000 clones in the sample, approximately 82% were seen once. The source material was peripheral blood. Receptor source: a man aged 55 to 69 who had recovered from COVID-19. Both conserved end residues are part of each CDR3. D genes are given only for firm matches. The size field is filled for only some rows; it gives once, few, many or a size class.

size	V	J	D	CDR3	DNA
.	TRBV6-2/TRBV6-3	TRBJ1-2	TRBD1	CASSYSGTEDGYTF	TGTGCCAGCAGTTACTCCGGGACAGAAGATGGCTACACCTTC
.	TRBV19	TRBJ1-2	.	CASSTRQSNYGYTF	TGTGCCAGTAGTACCAGACAGTCTAACTATGGCTACACCTTC
.	TRBV7-2	TRBJ1-6	.	CASSPDRTMDSPLHF	TGTGCCAGCAGCCCCGACAGAACGATGGATTCACCCCTCCACTTT
few	TRBV7-8	TRBJ2-6	TRBD1	CASSQPPGQPTF	TGTGCCAGCAGCCAGCCTCCGGGACAGCCCACTTTC
.	TRBV27	TRBJ2-5	TRBD2	CASSLYAGGPKTQYF	TGTGCCAGCAGTTTATATGCGGGGGGGCCGAAGACCCAGTACTTC
few	TRBV27	TRBJ1-1	TRBD1	CASREGGRNTEAFF	TGTGCCAGCAGGGAAGGGGGCCGGAACACTGAAGCTTTCTTT
.	TRBV30	TRBJ2-7	.	CAWSSTTYEQYF	TGTGCCTGGAGTTCCACGACATACGAGCAGTACTTC
few	TRBV27	TRBJ2-3	TRBD1	CASSNRGYTDTQYF	TGTGCCAGCAGTAACAGGGGTTACACAGATACGCAGTATTTT
.	TRBV3-1/TRBV3-2	TRBJ1-2	.	CASSQAEEGYTF	TGTGCCAGCAGCCAAGCCGAAGAGGGCTACACCTTC
.	TRBV29-1	TRBJ2-5	.	CSGGDSKETQYF	TGCAGCGGCGGAGACAGCAAAGAGACCCAGTACTTC
few	TRBV9	TRBJ1-2	TRBD1	CASSPRGQGATEGYTF	TGTGCCAGCAGCCCTCGAGGACAGGGGGCAACAGAAGGCTACACCTTC
.	TRBV6-6	TRBJ2-5	TRBD2	CASSYAMAGVQETQYF	TGTGCCAGCAGTTACGCTATGGCGGGGGTCCAAGAGACCCAGTACTTC
many	TRBV2	TRBJ1-2	TRBD1	CASSETGNYGYTF	TGTGCCAGCAGTGAGACAGGGAACTATGGCTACACCTTC
once	TRBV18	TRBJ1-3	.	CASSPSGALGNTIYF	TGTGCCAGCTCACCAAGCGGGGCTCTGGGAAACACCATATATTTT
.	TRBV5-1	TRBJ2-7	TRBD2	CASSLGGSGRGYEQYF	TGCGCCAGCAGCTTGGGCGGTAGCGGGAGAGGGTACGAGCAGTACTTC
.	TRBV6-6	TRBJ2-1	TRBD1	CASSYFGTGGSNEQFF	TGTGCCAGCAGTTACTTTGGGACAGGGGGTTCCAATGAGCAGTTCTTC
.	TRBV28	TRBJ2-2	TRBD1	CASSLEDRVKTGELFF	TGTGCCAGCAGTTTAGAAGACAGGGTCAAAACCGGGGAGCTGTTTTTT
few	TRBV10-3	TRBJ1-1	TRBD1	CAISGVTGQGLGAFF	TGTGCCATCAGTGGCGTAACCGGACAGGGTTTGGGAGCTTTCTTT
few	TRBV4-3	TRBJ1-3	.	CASSQEGGSGNTIYF	TGCGCCAGCAGCCAAGAGGGGGGCTCTGGAAACACCATATATTTT
.	TRBV19	TRBJ1-2	TRBD1	CASSTRDRNGYTF	TGTGCCAGTAGTACCCGGGACAGAAATGGCTACACCTTC
.	TRBV13	TRBJ2-7	TRBD1	CASSLGRDRAYEQYF	TGTGCCAGCAGCTTAGGACGGGACAGAGCCTACGAGCAGTACTTC
.	TRBV18	TRBJ2-1	TRBD1	CASSPETGGSGEQFF	TGTGCCAGCTCACCAGAGACAGGGGGCTCGGGTGAGCAGTTCTTC
few	TRBV9	TRBJ1-1	TRBD1	CASSRDSQLEAFF	TGTGCCAGCAGCCGGGACAGTCAGCTAGAAGCTTTCTTT
few	TRBV5-6	TRBJ2-5	TRBD1	CASSPGQVQETQYF	TGTGCCAGCAGCCCGGGACAGGTCCAAGAGACCCAGTACTTC
.	TRBV27	TRBJ1-1	TRBD1	CASSLSAGGNTEAFF	TGTGCCAGCAGTTTATCGGCAGGGGGGAACACTGAAGCTTTCTTT
few	TRBV4-3	TRBJ1-1	.	CASSQEGPGTEAFF	TGCGCCAGCAGCCAGGAGGGCCCGGGAACTGAAGCTTTCTTT
.	TRBV11-3	TRBJ2-2	.	CASSSPLYQGSWTGELFF	TGTGCCAGCAGCTCGCCGCTTTACCAGGGGTCGTGGACCGGGGAGCTGTTTTTT
.	TRBV30	TRBJ1-1	.	CAWSVPVRAEAFF	TGTGCCTGGAGTGTTCCAGTGAGGGCTGAAGCTTTCTTT
once	TRBV11-2	TRBJ2-5	TRBD1	CASSWTGGETQYF	TGTGCCAGCAGTTGGACAGGGGGAGAGACCCAGTACTTC
.	TRBV6-6	TRBJ2-1	.	CASSRGEDNEQFF	TGTGCCAGCAGCAGGGGGGAGGACAATGAGCAGTTCTTC
.	TRBV6-2/TRBV6-3	TRBJ2-1	TRBD2	CASSSQLAGVVGKSYNEQFF	TGTGCCAGCAGTTCTCAGCTAGCGGGAGTCGTAGGTAAATCCTACAATGAGCAGTTCTTC
once	TRBV5-1	TRBJ2-7	.	CASSLAGLSEQYF	TGCGCCAGCAGCTTGGCCGGACTCTCCGAGCAGTACTTC
.	TRBV14	TRBJ1-1	TRBD1	CASSRDRGGSTEAFF	TGTGCCAGCAGCCGAGACAGGGGTGGTAGCACTGAAGCTTTCTTT
.	TRBV28	TRBJ2-1	TRBD2	CASSFQGGGAPNNEQFF	TGTGCCAGCAGTTTTCAGGGCGGGGGGGCGCCCAACAATGAGCAGTTCTTC
.	TRBV19	TRBJ2-5	.	CASSMFEDFQETQYF	TGTGCCAGTAGTATGTTTGAGGATTTCCAAGAGACCCAGTACTTC
many	TRBV28	TRBJ2-1	.	CASSLTGGPKISYNEQFF	TGTGCCAGCAGCTTAACCGGGGGGCCCAAGATTTCCTACAATGAGCAGTTCTTC
.	TRBV30	TRBJ1-1	TRBD1	CAWKTGVGAFF	TGTGCCTGGAAGACAGGGGTTGGCGCTTTCTTT
.	TRBV21-1	TRBJ2-3	.	CASRRQGNTDTQYF	TGTGCCAGCCGCCGACAGGGGAACACAGATACGCAGTATTTT
.	TRBV15	TRBJ1-6	.	CATSSSRGDSPLHF	TGTGCCACCAGCTCGTCCCGAGGCGATTCACCCCTCCACTTT
.	TRBV12-2	TRBJ1-2	.	CASRSDRSYGYTF	TGTGCAAGTCGCTCGGACAGGTCCTATGGCTACACCTTC
.	TRBV30	TRBJ2-7	.	CAWRRVTGVVAYEQYF	TGTGCCTGGAGACGGGTGACGGGAGTGGTAGCCTACGAGCAGTACTTC
.	TRBV6-5	TRBJ2-5	TRBD1	CATTPQGRETQYF	TGTGCCACCACTCCACAGGGGCGAGAGACCCAGTACTTC
.	TRBV7-2	TRBJ2-3	.	CASSFGTSTDTQYF	TGTGCCAGCAGCTTCGGGACTAGCACAGATACGCAGTATTTT
.	TRBV6-2/TRBV6-3	TRBJ2-2	TRBD2	CASRYTSGRSAGELFF	TGTGCCAGCAGGTACACTAGCGGGAGAAGTGCCGGGGAGCTGTTTTTT
.	TRBV2	TRBJ1-4	.	CASSELGHTEKLFF	TGTGCCAGCAGTGAGCTCGGTCATACTGAAAAACTGTTTTTT
.	TRBV29-1	TRBJ2-7	.	CSAAPERLSSYEQYF	TGCAGCGCTGCTCCGGAGCGCCTAAGCTCCTACGAGCAGTACTTC